Below are 15 T cell receptor beta chains sequenced from a single sample in a study of post-analysis software for immune sequencing data (dated by TCRdb to the mid-2010s). The research as a whole found: Four or five TRBV segments, including TRBV5-6, TRBV5-1 and TRBV20-1, were significantly more frequent in patients than controls.

No antigen has been identified for these receptors. The library came from PCR. The reads were generated on an Illumina HiSeq 2500. Unique molecular identifiers were incorporated into TCR beta cDNA libraries to reduce PCR and sequencing biases. In TCRdb, the public reads were trimmed at Q25 with fastp and aligned with MiXCR, with productive beta chains retained. Merged by CDR3 protein, the rows form single entries marked with the most common genes and DNA. Within this sample are 700,000 to 800,000 distinct CDR3 sequences, with 25% to 30% of them counted one time only. Together, the top ten hold more than 0.55% of the sample. Sequencing was performed on blood. These receptors originate from a girl aged 10-17 years with multiple sclerosis.

A few counts support this clonotype. The V and J genes are TRBV10-3 and TRBJ1-2; TRBD1 aligns across 10 bases. After removal of 7 bases from V and 7 bases from J, the junction contained 9 bases not matched to a gene. The CDR3 sequence is 14 residues long. Germline CDR1 and CDR2: ENHRY and SYGVKD. As DNA, the CDR3 is TGTGCCATCACCCCGGGACAGGGGATAGGTGGCTACACCTTC. Translating gives CAITPGQGIGGYTF.

This clonotype was seen ten or more times. The chain combines TRBV4-1 with TRBJ1-2; the D is unclear. V was cut by 0 bases and J by 5 bases, with 16 bases left in between. The CDR3 has 16 residues. CDR1 is MGHRA and CDR2 is YSYEKL in the germline V gene. As DNA, the CDR3 is TGCGCCAGCAGCCAAGATCTTTTTTCAGCTGTGTATGGCTACACCTTC. Translating it yields CASSQDLFSAVYGYTF.

The V and J genes are TRBV9 and TRBJ2-2; 8 bases align to TRBD2. CDR1 and CDR2 (germline): SGDLS, YYNGEE. V lost 1 base and J lost 1; bases outside the gene matches: 12. The CDR3 consists of 19 residues. CDR3 sequence reads: CASSVYFGASGRNTGELFF. The CDR3 region has the DNA TGTGCCAGCAGCGTATATTTCGGGGCTAGCGGGCGGAACACCGGGGAGCTGTTTTTT.

J is TRBJ2-3 and V is TRBV7-2; 11 positions match TRBD2. CDR3 length: 15 residues. The ends lost 5 bases at V and 7 bases at J; junction bases unmatched: 8. Germline V gene data show CDR1 as SGHTA and CDR2 as FQGNSA. In nucleotides, the CDR3 is TGTGCCAGCAGCCCGCGGGGACTAGCGGCAAATACGCAGTATTTT. Translated, it gives CASSPRGLAANTQYF.

Note on this clonotype: This clone may be a read error of a much larger clone one base away. This sequence joins TRBV29-1 and TRBJ2-5, with 7 bases matching TRBD1. The assigned J gene may be wrong: the sequence end matches TRBJ2-7 better. Germline CDR1 and CDR2: SQVTM and ANQGSEA. This CDR3 region has 13 residues. This chain's CDR3 is CSVERQGTTEQYF. CDR3 DNA: TGCAGCGTTGAGAGACAGGGCACCACCGAGCAGTACTTC.

This chain joins TRBV6-1 and TRBJ2-1, with a weak D call TRBD2 (5 bases). Trimming removed 6 bases at V and 9 bases at J, with 18 bases between. The CDR3 contains 14 residues. CDR1 MNHNS and CDR2 SASEGT come from the germline V gene. This CDR3 reads CASRDFDRGTEQFF. DNA of the CDR3: TGTGCCAGCAGGGACTTCGACCGCGGCACTGAGCAGTTCTTC.

The table lists this clonotype with a few counts. The CDR3 spells CASSFRQGGTPNPSSYEQYF. The CDR3 nucleotides read TGTGCCAGCAGCTTCAGACAGGGCGGGACTCCCAACCCATCTTCCTACGAGCAGTACTTC. The chain uses TRBV5-6 and TRBJ2-7; possibly TRBD1 for D (7 bases). Per germline, CDR1 SGHDT and CDR2 YYEEEE. The length of the CDR3 is 20 residues. The germline V and J ends were trimmed by 2 bases and 1 base, with 28 bases remaining between them.

This clonotype was detected only a few times. The chain couples TRBV29-1 to TRBJ2-1, with D perhaps matching TRBD1 (6 bases). Trimming removed 4 bases from V and 0 bases from J, with 16 bases in between. The CDR3 spans 16 residues. The germline V gene encodes CDR1 SQVTM and CDR2 ANQGSEA. CDR3 in amino acids: CSVAGAVYGSYNEQFF. The CDR3 DNA follows: TGCAGCGTTGCAGGGGCAGTGTACGGCTCCTACAATGAGCAGTTCTTC.

The table lists this clonotype with a few counts. The chain couples TRBV6-5 to TRBJ2-3; TRBD1 aligns across 9 bases. The germline V gene has CDR1 MNHEY and CDR2 SVGAGI. The CDR3 runs 16 residues. The V segment lost 10 bases and the J segment 1 base; nucleotides outside the gene matches: 12. The CDR3 DNA reads as TGTGCCACCGGAAGGTACAGGGGGCGAGGCACAGATACGCAGTATTTT. Translating gives CATGRYRGRGTDTQYF.

This chain connects TRBV20-1 to TRBJ2-1; D is possibly TRBD2 (6 bases). The V gene lost 3 bases and the J gene lost 4 bases, with 16 bases spanning the gap. The CDR3 runs 15 residues. Germline CDR1 and CDR2: DFQATT and SNEGSKA (reference sequence). The CDR3 reads CSARSPGREYNEQFF. DNA of the CDR3: TGCAGTGCTAGGAGCCCCGGACGGGAGTACAATGAGCAGTTCTTC.

The rearrangement joins TRBV12-3 or TRBV12-4 to TRBJ2-5; D gene uncertain. CDR3 length: 15 residues. The germline V and J ends were trimmed by 5 bases and 7 bases, with 20 bases remaining between them. The CDR3 is CASSDDFPFFRTQYF. The DNA for the CDR3 is TGTGCCAGCAGTGACGACTTCCCTTTCTTTCGGACCCAGTACTTC.

The J gene is TRBJ2-1, the V gene TRBV7-9; a possible D gene is TRBD1 (6 bases). The germline gives CDR1 SEHNR, CDR2 FQNEAQ (reference sequence). The CDR3 runs 15 residues. V was cut by 1 base and J by 5 bases, with 12 bases left in between. The CDR3 coding sequence is TGTGCCAGCAGCTTAGTTACAGGGTCCCACAATGAGCAGTTCTTC. It specifies CASSLVTGSHNEQFF.

The chain joins TRBV20-1 to TRBJ2-3; 11 bases align to TRBD2. J lost 3 bases, V lost 3 bases, and 5 bases had no gene match. Germline V gene sequence: CDR1 DFQATT, CDR2 SNEGSKA (reference sequence). CDR3 length: 15 residues. CDR3 in amino acids: CSASPGLAETDTQYF. Written as DNA, the CDR3 is TGCAGTGCTAGCCCGGGACTAGCGGAAACAGATACGCAGTATTTT.

In its sample, this clonotype was seen a few times. V usage is TRBV20-1 and J usage is TRBJ2-5; D might be TRBD1 or TRBD2, each matching 5 bases. Germline lookup yields CDR1 DFQATT and CDR2 SNEGSKA (reference sequence). Trimming shortened V by 2 bases and J by 5 bases, and 21 bases separated the two germline ends. CDR3 length: 16 residues. In DNA, the CDR3 is TGCAGTGCTAGACGATTTCCTCGAGGGGCCGGGGAGACCCAGTACTTC. Its translation: CSARRFPRGAGETQYF.

This clonotype turned up a few times. CDR3 loop: CASSYKASLRYTF. DNA for the CDR3: TGTGCCAGCAGCTATAAGGCGTCACTTCGCTACACCTTC. This chain uses TRBV3-1 with TRBJ1-2; no clear D. The CDR3 is made up of 13 amino acids. V was pared by 5 bases and J by 9 bases, with 16 bases between. Germline CDR1 LGHDT, CDR2 YNNKEL (reference sequence).